This TCR beta chain was sequenced for a study of blood T cell repertoires in COVID-19. Study overall: The samples span acute and convalescent COVID-19 from the United States, Italy and Spain. In each case, the material was cDNA or gDNA derived from T cells, B-cell-depleted T cells, or PBMCs.

V lost 3 bases, J lost 1 base, and 7 bases lay in between. Germline lookup yields CDR1 PRHDT and CDR2 FYEKMQ (reference sequence). This CDR3 has 13 amino acids. Per the study methods: Researchers report that nucleated cell counts were estimated from reference gene primer amplification. Clones were sequenced by immunoSEQ multiplex PCR, and TCRdb holds only the in-frame ones, with some missing. The V and J calls and clone size come from that table; D and trimming were worked out from the DNA. The sample carries under 150,000 clones, 88% recorded once. The J gene is TRBJ2-7, the V gene TRBV13, with a possible D match to TRBD2 (5 bases). This receptor was obtained from a human donor in a cohort sampled during active COVID-19. Sequences were obtained from peripheral blood. CDR3: CASSFGNSYEQYF. CDR3 sequence (DNA): TGTGCCAGCAGCTTCGGGAATTCCTACGAGCAGTACTTC.